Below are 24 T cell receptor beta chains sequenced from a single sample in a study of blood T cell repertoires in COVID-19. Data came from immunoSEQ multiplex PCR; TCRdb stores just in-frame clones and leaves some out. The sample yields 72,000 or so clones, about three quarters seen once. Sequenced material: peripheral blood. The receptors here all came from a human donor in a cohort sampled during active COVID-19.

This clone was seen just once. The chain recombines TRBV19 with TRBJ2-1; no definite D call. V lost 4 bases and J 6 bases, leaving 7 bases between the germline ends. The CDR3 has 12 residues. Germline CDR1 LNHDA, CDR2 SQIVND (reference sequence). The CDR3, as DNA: TGTGCCAGTAGTAGGGCGATCAATGAGCAGTTCTTC. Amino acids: CASSRAINEQFF.

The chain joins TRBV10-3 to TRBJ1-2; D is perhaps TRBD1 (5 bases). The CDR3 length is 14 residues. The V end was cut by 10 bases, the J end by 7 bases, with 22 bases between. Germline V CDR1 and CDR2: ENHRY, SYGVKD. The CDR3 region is CATLPENRWGGYTF. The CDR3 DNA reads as TGTGCCACCCTACCTGAAAACAGGTGGGGTGGCTACACCTTC.

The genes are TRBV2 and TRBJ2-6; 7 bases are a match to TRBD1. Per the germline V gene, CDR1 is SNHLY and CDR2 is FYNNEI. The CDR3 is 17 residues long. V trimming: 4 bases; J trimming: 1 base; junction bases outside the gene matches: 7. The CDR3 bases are TGTGCCAGCAGTGGGGACATACAGGGGTCTGGGGCCAACGTCCTGACTTTC. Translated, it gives CASSGDIQGSGANVLTF.

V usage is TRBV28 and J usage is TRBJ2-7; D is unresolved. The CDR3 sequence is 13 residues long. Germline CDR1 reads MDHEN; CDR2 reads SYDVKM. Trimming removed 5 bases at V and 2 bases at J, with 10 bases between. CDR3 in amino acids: CASSHINAYEQYF. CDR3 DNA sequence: TGTGCCAGCAGTCACATAAATGCCTACGAGCAGTACTTC.

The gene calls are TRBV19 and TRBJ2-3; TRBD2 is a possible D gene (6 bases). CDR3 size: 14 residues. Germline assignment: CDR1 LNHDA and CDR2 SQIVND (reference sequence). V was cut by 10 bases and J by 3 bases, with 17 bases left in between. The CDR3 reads CATEPREGTDTQYF. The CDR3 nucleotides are TGTGCCACGGAACCGCGGGAAGGGACAGATACGCAGTATTTT.

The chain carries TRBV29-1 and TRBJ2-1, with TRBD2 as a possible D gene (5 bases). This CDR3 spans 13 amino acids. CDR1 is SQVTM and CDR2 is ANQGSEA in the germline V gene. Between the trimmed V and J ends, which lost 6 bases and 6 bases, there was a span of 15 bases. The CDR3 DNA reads TGCAGCGTCGACTACCTGCATAGCAATGAGCAGTTCTTC. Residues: CSVDYLHSNEQFF.

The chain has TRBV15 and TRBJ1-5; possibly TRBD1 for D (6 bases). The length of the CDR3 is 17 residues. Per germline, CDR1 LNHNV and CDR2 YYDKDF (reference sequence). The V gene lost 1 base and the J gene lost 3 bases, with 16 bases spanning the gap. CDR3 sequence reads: CATSRAPLDRYNQPQHF. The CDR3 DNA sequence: TGTGCCACCAGCAGAGCCCCACTCGACAGGTACAATCAGCCCCAGCATTTT.

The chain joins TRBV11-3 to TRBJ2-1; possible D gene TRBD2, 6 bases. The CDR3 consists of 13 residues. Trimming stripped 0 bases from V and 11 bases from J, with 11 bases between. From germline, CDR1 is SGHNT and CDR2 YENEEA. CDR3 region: CASSLDRREKQFF. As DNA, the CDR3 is TGTGCCAGCAGCTTAGATCGGAGGGAAAAGCAGTTCTTC.

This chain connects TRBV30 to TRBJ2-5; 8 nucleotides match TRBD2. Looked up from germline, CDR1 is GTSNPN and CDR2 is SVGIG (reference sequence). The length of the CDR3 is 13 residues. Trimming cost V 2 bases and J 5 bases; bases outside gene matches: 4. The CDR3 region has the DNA TGTGCCTGGAGTTTAGCGGGATGGGAGACCCAGTACTTC. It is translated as CAWSLAGWETQYF.

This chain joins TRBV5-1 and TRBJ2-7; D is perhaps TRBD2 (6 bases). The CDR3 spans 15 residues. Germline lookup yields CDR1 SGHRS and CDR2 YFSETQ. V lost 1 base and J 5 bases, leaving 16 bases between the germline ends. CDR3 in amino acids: CASSLYSGRFDEQYF. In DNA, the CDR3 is TGCGCCAGCAGCTTGTATTCGGGGAGGTTCGACGAGCAGTACTTC.

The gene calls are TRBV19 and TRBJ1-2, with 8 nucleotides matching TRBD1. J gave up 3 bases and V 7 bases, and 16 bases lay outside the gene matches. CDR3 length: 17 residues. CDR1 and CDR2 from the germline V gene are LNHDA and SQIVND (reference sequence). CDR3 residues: CASTTPRGRGQDYGYTF. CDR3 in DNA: TGTGCCAGTACCACCCCCCGGGGCAGGGGGCAGGACTATGGCTACACCTTC.

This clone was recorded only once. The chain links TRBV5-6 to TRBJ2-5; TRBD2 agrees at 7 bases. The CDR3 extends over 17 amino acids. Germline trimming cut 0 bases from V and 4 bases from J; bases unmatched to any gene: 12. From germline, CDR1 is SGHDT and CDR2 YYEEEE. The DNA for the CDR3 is TGTGCCAGCAGCTTGGATGACGGGAGGAGGATTGGAGAGACCCAGTACTTC. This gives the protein CASSLDDGRRIGETQYF.

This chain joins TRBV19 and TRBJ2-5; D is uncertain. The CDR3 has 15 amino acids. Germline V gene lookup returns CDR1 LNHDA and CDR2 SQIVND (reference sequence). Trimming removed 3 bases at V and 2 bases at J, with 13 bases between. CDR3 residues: CASSMTGTVQETQYF. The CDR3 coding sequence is TGTGCCAGTAGTATGACCGGAACAGTACAAGAGACCCAGTACTTC.

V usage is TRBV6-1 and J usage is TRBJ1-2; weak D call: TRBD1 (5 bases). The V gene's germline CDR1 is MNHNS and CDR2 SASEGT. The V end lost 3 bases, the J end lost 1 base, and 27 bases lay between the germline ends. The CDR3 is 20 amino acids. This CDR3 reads CASSEGGTPSWGPLNYGYTF. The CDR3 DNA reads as TGTGCCAGCAGTGAGGGAGGCACTCCTTCCTGGGGCCCCCTTAACTATGGCTACACCTTC.

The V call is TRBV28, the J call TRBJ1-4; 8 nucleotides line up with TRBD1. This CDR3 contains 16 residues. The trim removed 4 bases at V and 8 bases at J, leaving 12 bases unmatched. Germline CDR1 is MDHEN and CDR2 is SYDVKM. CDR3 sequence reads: CASSSIRGRLGEKLFF. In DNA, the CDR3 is TGTGCCAGCAGTTCGATCAGGGGGCGCTTAGGGGAAAAACTGTTTTTT.

CDR3 in DNA: TGTGCCAGCAGTGTGACTAGCGGGATATGGGTGGACACAGATACGCAGTATTTT. Its protein product is CASSVTSGIWVDTDTQYF. This chain uses TRBV6-1 with TRBJ2-3; TRBD2 matches at 11 bases. Trimming removed 4 bases from V and 2 bases from J; junction bases left unmatched: 11. CDR1 and CDR2 from the germline V gene are MNHNS and SASEGT. The CDR3 consists of 18 residues.

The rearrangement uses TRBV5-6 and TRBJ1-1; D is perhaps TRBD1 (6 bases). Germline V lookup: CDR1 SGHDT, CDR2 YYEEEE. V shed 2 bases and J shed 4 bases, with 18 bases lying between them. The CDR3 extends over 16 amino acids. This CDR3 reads CASSFRGGAQGTEAFF. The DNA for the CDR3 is TGTGCCAGCAGCTTTCGAGGGGGGGCGCAGGGCACTGAAGCTTTCTTT.

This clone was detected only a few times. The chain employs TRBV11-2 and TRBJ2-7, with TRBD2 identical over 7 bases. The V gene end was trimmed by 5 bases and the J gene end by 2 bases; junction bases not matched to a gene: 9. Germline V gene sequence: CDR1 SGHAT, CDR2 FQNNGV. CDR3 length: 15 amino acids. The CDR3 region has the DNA TGTGCCAGCAGCCCCCGCCGACTAGCCGCCTACGAGCAGTACTTC. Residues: CASSPRRLAAYEQYF.

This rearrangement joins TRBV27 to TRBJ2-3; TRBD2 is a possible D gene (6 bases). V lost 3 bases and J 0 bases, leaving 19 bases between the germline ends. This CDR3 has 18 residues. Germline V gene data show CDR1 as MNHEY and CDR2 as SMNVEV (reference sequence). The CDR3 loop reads CASSLEGAALSSTDTQYF. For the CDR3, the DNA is TGTGCCAGCAGTTTGGAGGGAGCCGCCCTTTCTAGCACAGATACGCAGTATTTT.

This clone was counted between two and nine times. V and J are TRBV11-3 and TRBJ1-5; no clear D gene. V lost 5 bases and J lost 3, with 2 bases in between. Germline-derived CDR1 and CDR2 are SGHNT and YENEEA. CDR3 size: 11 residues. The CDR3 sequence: CASSHNQPQHF. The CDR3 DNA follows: TGTGCCAGCAGCCACAATCAGCCCCAGCATTTT.

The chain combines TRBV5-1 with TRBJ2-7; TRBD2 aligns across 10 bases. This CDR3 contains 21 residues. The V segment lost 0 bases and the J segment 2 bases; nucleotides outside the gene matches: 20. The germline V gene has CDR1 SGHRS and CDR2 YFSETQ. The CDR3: CASSLASSGLAGVGPPYEQYF. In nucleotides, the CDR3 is TGCGCCAGCAGCTTGGCGTCGTCGGGGCTAGCGGGAGTAGGGCCCCCCTACGAGCAGTACTTC.

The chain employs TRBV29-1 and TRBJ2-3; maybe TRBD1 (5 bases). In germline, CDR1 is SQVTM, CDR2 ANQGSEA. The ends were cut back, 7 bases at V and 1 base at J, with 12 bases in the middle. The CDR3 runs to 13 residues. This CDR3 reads CSATSRGTDTQYF. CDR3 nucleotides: TGCAGCGCCACCTCCAGGGGCACAGATACGCAGTATTTT.

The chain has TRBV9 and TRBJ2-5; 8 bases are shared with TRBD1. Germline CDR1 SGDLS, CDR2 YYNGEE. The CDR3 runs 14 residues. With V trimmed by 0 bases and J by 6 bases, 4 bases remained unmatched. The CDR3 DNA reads TGTGCCAGCAGCGTAGAGGCAGGGGGCAAGACCCAGTACTTC. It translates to CASSVEAGGKTQYF.

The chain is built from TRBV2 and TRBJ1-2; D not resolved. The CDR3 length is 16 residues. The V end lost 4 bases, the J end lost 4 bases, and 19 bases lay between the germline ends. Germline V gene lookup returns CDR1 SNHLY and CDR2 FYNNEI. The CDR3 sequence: CASSGADLEVIYGYTF. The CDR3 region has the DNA TGTGCCAGCAGTGGAGCGGATCTTGAGGTTATCTATGGCTACACCTTC.